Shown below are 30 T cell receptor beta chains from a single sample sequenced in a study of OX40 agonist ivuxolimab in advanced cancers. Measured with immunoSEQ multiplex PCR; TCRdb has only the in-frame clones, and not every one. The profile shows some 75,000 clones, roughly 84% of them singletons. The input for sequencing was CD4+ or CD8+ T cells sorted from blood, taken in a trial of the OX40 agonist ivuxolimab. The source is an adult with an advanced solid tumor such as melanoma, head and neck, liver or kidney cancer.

Here the CDR3 DNA reads TGCAGTGCTTCCCCCTCAGGGACCCAGTACTTC. Residues: CSASPSGTQYF. The chain joins TRBV20-1 to TRBJ2-5; no clear D. V gave up 5 bases and J gave up 7 bases, with 11 bases separating them. CDR1 is DFQATT, CDR2 SNEGSKA, per germline (reference sequence). The CDR3 loop spans 11 amino acids.

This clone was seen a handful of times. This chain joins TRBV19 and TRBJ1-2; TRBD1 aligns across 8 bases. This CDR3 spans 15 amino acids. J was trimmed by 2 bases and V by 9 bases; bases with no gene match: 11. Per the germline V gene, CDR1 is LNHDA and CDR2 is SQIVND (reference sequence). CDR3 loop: CASRQGREGNYGYTF. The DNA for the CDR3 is TGTGCCAGCAGACAGGGGAGGGAAGGGAACTATGGCTACACCTTC.

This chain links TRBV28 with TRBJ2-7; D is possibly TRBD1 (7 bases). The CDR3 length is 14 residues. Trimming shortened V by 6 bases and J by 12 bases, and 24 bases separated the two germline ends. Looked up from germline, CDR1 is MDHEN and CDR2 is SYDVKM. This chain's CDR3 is CASRVQGQGGFPYF. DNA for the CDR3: TGTGCCAGCAGGGTCCAGGGGCAGGGGGGATTCCCGTACTTC. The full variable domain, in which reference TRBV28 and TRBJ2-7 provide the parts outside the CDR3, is DVKVTQSSRYLVKRTGEKVFLECVQDMDHENMFWYRQDPGLGLRLIYFSYDVKMKEKGDIPEGYSVSREKKERFSLILESASTNQTSMYLCASRVQGQGGFPYFGPGTRLTVT.

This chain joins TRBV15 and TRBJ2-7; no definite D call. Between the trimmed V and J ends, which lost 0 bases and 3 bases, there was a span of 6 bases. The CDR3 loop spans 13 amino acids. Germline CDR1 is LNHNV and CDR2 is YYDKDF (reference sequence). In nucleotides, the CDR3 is TGTGCCACCAGCAGAGATCGTATCTACGAGCAGTACTTC. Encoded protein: CATSRDRIYEQYF. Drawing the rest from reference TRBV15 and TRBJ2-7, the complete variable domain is DAMVIQNPRYQVTQFGKPVTLSCSQTLNHNVMYWYQQKSSQAPKLLFHYYDKDFNNEADTPDNFQSRRPNTSFCFLDIRSPGLGDTAMYLCATSRDRIYEQYFGPGTRLTVT.

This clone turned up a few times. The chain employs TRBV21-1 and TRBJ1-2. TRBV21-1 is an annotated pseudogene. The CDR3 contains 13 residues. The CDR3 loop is CASVNGTRGSYTF. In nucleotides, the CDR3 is TGTGCCAGCGTCAACGGGACCCGGGGCTCCTACACCTTC.

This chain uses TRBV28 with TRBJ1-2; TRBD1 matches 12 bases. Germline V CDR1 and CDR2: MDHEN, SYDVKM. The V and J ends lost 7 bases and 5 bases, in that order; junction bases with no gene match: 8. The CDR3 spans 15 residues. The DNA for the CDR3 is TGTGCCAGCAAAGCAGGGACAGGGGGCGGGTATGGCTACACCTTC. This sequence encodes CASKAGTGGGYGYTF.

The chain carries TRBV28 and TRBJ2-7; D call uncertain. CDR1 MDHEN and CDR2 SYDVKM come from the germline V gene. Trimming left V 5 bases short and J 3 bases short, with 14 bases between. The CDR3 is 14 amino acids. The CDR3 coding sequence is TGTGCCAGCAGTCCGCCCAATGGGGTCTACGAGCAGTACTTC. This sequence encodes CASSPPNGVYEQYF.

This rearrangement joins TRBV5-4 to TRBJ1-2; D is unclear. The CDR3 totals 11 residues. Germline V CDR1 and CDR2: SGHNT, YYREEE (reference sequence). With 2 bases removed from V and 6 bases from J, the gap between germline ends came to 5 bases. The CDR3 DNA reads TGTGCCAGCAGCTTACGACATGGCTACACCTTC. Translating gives CASSLRHGYTF.

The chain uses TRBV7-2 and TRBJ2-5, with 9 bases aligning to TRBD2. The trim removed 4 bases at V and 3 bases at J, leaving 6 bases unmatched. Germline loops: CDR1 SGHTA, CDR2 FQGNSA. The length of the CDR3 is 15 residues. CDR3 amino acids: CASSSAGTSKETQYF. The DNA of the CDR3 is TGTGCCAGCAGCTCAGCCGGGACTAGCAAAGAGACCCAGTACTTC. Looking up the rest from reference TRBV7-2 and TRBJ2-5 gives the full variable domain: GAGVSQSPSNKVTEKGKDVELRCDPISGHTALYWYRQSLGQGLEFLIYFQGNSAPDKSGLPSDRFSAERTGGSVSTLTIQRTQQEDSAVYLCASSSAGTSKETQYFGPGTRLLVL.

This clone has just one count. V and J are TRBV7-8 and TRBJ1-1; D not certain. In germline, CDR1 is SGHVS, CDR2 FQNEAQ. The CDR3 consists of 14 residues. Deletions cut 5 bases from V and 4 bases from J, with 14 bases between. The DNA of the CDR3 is TGTGCCAGCAGCGCGGCGGGGTCGAGCACTGAAGCTTTCTTT. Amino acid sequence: CASSAAGSSTEAFF.

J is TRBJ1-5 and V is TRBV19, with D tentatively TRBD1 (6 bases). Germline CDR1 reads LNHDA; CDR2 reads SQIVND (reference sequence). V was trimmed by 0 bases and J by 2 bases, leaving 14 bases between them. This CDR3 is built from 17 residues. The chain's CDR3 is CASSIEFRTVRNQPQHF. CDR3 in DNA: TGTGCCAGTAGTATAGAATTTAGGACAGTCCGCAATCAGCCCCAGCATTTT.

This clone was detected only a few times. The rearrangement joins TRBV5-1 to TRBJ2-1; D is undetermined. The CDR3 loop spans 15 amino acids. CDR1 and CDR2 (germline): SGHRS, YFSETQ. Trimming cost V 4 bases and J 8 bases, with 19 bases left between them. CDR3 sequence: CASSPKLANPYEQFF. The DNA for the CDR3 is TGCGCCAGCAGCCCCAAGCTGGCGAATCCTTATGAGCAGTTCTTC. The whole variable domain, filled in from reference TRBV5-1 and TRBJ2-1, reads KAGVTQTPRYLIKTRGQQVTLSCSPISGHRSVSWYQQTPGQGLQFLFEYFSETQRNKGNFPGRFSGRQFSNSRSEMNVSTLELGDSALYLCASSPKLANPYEQFFGPGTRLTVL.

The CDR3 region has the DNA TGTGCCAGCAGCCTGGACAGGGGAGCGAACACTGAAGCTTTCTTT. Residues: CASSLDRGANTEAFF. This sequence joins TRBV16 and TRBJ1-1; 9 bases are shared with TRBD1. V was pared by 4 bases and J by 1 base, with 4 bases of the junction left unmatched. The germline gives CDR1 KGHSY, CDR2 FQNENV. CDR3 length: 15 residues.

The CDR3 protein is CASSDRYYGYTF. DNA for the CDR3: TGTGCCAGCAGTGATCGTTATTATGGCTACACCTTC. The chain joins TRBV25-1 to TRBJ1-2; no definite D call. This CDR3 is built from 12 residues. Germline V lookup: CDR1 MGHDK, CDR2 SYGVNS. V was cut by 3 bases and J by 5 bases, with 7 bases left in between.

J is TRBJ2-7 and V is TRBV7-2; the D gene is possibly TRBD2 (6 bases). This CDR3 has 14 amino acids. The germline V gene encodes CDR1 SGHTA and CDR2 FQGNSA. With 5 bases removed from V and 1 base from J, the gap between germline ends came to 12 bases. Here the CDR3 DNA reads TGTGCCAGCAGCACAAGTGGGAGGTCCTACGAGCAGTACTTC. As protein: CASSTSGRSYEQYF.

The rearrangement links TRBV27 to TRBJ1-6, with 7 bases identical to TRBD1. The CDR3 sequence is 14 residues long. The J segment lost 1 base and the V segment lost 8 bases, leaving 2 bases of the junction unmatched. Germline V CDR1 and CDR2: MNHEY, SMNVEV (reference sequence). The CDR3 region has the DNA TGTGCCAGCCGACAGGGTTCCTATAATTCACCCCTCCACTTT. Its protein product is CASRQGSYNSPLHF.

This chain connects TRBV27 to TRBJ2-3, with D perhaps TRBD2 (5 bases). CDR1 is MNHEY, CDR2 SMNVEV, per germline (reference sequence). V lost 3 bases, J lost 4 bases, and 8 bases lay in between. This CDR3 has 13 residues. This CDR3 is CASSLERPDTQYF. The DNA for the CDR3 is TGTGCCAGCAGTTTGGAGCGGCCAGATACGCAGTATTTT.

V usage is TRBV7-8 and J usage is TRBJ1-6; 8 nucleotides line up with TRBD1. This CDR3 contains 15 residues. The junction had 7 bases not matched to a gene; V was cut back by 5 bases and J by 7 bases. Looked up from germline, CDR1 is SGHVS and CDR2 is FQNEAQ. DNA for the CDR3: TGTGCCAGCAGCGGAAAGACAGGGGTCAATTCACCCCTCCACTTT. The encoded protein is CASSGKTGVNSPLHF.

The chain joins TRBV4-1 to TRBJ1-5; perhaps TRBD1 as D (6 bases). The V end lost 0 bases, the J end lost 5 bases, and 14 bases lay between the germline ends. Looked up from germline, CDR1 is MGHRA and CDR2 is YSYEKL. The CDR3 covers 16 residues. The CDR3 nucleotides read TGCGCCAGCAGCCAAGAGATTAACAGGGCCTATCAGCCCCAGCATTTT. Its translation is CASSQEINRAYQPQHF.

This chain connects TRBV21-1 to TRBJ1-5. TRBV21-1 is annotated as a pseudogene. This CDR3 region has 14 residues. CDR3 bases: TGTGCCAGCAGCAAAGCGGGGGGAGCACAGCCCCAGCATTTT. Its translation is CASSKAGGAQPQHF.

In DNA form, the CDR3 reads TGTGCCAGCAGTGACCCATCGAACCTTCCCGGCCCCACCGGGGAGCTGTTTTTT. Translated: CASSDPSNLPGPTGELFF. The V gene is TRBV6-4, the J gene TRBJ2-2, with no clear D. Germline V CDR1 and CDR2: MRHNA, SNTAGT. Between the trimmed V and J ends, which lost 2 bases and 4 bases, there was a span of 20 bases. The CDR3 length is 18 residues.

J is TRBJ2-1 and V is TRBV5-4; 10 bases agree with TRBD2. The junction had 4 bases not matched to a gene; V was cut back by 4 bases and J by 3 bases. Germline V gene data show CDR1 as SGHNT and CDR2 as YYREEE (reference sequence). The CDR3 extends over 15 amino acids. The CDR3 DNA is TGTGCCAGCAGCCCATCTAGCGGGAGCTACAATGAGCAGTTCTTC. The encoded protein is CASSPSSGSYNEQFF. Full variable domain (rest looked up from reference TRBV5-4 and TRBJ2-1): ETGVTQSPTHLIKTRGQQVTLRCSSQSGHNTVSWYQQALGQGPQFIFQYYREEENGRGNFPPRFSGLQFPNYSSELNVNALELDDSALYLCASSPSSGSYNEQFFGPGTRLTVL.

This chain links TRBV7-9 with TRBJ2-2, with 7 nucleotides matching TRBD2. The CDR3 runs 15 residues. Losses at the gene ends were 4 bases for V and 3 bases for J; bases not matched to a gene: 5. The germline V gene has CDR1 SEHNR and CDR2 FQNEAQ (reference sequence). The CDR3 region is CASSSPRGDTGELFF. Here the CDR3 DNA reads TGTGCCAGCAGCTCTCCTCGGGGGGACACCGGGGAGCTGTTTTTT.

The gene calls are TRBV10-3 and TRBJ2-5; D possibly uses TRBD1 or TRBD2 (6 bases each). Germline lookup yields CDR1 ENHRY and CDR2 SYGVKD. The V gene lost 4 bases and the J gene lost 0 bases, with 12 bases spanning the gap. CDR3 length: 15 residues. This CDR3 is CAISAGGMYQETQYF. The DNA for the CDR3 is TGTGCCATCAGTGCCGGGGGCATGTACCAAGAGACCCAGTACTTC.

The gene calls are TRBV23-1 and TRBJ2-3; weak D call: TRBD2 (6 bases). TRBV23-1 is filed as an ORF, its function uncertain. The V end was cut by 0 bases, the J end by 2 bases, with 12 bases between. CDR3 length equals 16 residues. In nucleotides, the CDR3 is TGCGCCAGCAGTCAATCGGAGGGAGCGGTCACAGATACGCAGTATTTT. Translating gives CASSQSEGAVTDTQYF.

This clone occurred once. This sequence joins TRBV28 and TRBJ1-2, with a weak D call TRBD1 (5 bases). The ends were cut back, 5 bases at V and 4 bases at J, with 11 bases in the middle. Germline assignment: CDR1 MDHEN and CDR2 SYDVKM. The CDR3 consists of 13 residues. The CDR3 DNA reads TGTGCCAGCAGTCCAGGGCCCGGCTATGGCTACACCTTC. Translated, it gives CASSPGPGYGYTF.

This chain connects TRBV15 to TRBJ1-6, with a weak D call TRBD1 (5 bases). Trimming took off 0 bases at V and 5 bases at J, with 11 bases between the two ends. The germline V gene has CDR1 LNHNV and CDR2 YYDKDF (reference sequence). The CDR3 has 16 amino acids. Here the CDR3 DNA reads TGTGCCACCAGCAGAGATAGGGCAGGGCATAATTCACCCCTCCACTTT. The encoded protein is CATSRDRAGHNSPLHF.

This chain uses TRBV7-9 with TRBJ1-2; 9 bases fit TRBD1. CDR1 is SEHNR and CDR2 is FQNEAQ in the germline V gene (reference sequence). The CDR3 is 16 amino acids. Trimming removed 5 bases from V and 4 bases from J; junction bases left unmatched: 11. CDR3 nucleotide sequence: TGTGCCAGCAGCATGGGGACAGGGACAACACCCTATGGCTACACCTTC. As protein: CASSMGTGTTPYGYTF.

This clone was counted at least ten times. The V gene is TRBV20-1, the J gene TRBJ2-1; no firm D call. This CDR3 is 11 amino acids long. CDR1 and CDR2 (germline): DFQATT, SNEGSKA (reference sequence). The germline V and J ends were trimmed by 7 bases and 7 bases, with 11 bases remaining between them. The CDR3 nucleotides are TGCAGTGGTGGGCTAGGTAATGAGCAGTTCTTC. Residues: CSGGLGNEQFF.

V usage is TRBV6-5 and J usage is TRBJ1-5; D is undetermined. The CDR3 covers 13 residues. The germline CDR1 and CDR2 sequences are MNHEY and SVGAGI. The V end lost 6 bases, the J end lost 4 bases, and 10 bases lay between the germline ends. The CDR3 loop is CASSPQKNQPQHF. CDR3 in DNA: TGTGCCAGCAGCCCACAAAAAAATCAGCCCCAGCATTTT.